The TCR beta chain described here comes from a study of human thymus T cells (dated by TCRdb to 2019 to 2021). Regarding the study in general: The study described the TCR alpha and beta repertoires in under 10 infant thymus samples and four matching peripheral blood samples. Donor ages ranged from about 7 to 244 days, and the cohort comprised six or seven male and a couple of female infants.

Measured from the cysteine to the phenylalanine, the CDR3 is 15 residues long. Just the 45-base CDR3 DNA is kept, in frame starting at base 1. Trimming removed 4 bases from V and 7 bases from J, leaving 19 bases between the germline ends. The germline V gene specifies MRHNA as CDR1 and SNTAGT as CDR2. The immunoSEQ multiplex PCR assay was used to amplify the TCRB and TCRAD loci from a standardized quantity of quality-controlled genomic DNA. The amplicons covered the V(D)J region and were long enough to include the CDR3 and to identify the V and J genes. Amplicon sequencing was performed on an Illumina platform through the commercial immunoSEQ service. As for how the authors treated the data: Primer bias and sequencing errors were corrected using previously described methods, and TCRAD and TCRB definitions followed the IMGT database. The repertoires were analysed using immunoSEQ Analyzer 3.0 and VDJTools for basic statistics, V/J segment usage, diversity estimates, rarefaction and pairwise overlap. Diversity was estimated using the Chao1, ChaoE, Efron-Thisted, Shannon and inverse Simpson indices, and was also estimated on datasets down-sampled to the size of the smallest sample. Repertoire overlap was assessed by strict matching of CDR3 nucleotide sequence, V gene and J gene, and clustering was done by Jaccard-based multidimensional scaling. The source is immuneACCESS, and TCRdb retained only in-frame sequences with V and J called. Part of the clones is not carried over; for the studies checked, unresolved V genes explain less than half of this, and the remainder is unexplained. Clone size and V and J calls were adopted from that table, with D and trimming inferred from the DNA. This sample lists about 130,000 clones; about 93% were detected once. In total, the top ten clones hold around 0.024% of the sample.

Thymus tissue was obtained as surgical resects removed during corrective cardiac surgery. The donors were immunologically healthy infants in Finland who had open corrective cardiac surgery for congenital heart defects. After being mechanically released from the tissue, thymocytes were kept at -70 degrees C in pellets of about 8.5-32 million cells. Genomic DNA was extracted from frozen cell pellets with a QIAsymphony instrument. This clone showed up just once. What this receptor recognizes is not known. Qualities for individual bases were not recorded, and no much larger clone is one base off. Beyond this particular receptor, the publication reports: Highly overlapping thymic TCR repertoires among unrelated individuals were reported in the related research. On average, approximately 790,000 unique TCRB clonotypes were obtained from thymus samples, compared with 80,000 to 85,000 from blood samples. Usage of V and J gene segments appeared to be biased in both the thymic and the peripheral blood repertoires.

In this chain, TRBV6-4 is recombined with TRBJ2-5; the D segment could be TRBD1, given 7 matching bases. The clonotype comes from a boy in the first two years of life with a congenital heart defect but otherwise immunologically healthy. Sequencing was carried out using thymus tissue. The DNA sequence is as follows: TGTGCCAGCAGTGTTGCGGGGACAGCCATGGGGACCCAGTACTTC. Translated, this is CASSVAGTAMGTQYF.